This TCR beta chain is drawn from a study of read filtering for tumor transcriptome and immune sequencing. Study-wide context: After DNase treatment, RNA was made into whole-transcriptome libraries. Findings and limits, study-wide: IR-seq and RNA-seq agreed better without single-read clonotypes. About four fifths of IR-seq clonotypes had one read, totaling around 4% of reads; RNA-seq: 74.6% and 44.6%.

Concerning this clonotype itself: The antigen remains unidentified.

Germline V lookup: CDR1 SGHRS, CDR2 YFSETQ. V was cut by 0 bases and J by 0 bases, with 8 bases left in between. The CDR3 covers 15 residues. Molecular barcoded adaptors covering alpha/delta and beta/gamma chains were used on 400 ng RNA. TCRdb reprocessed the reads with MiXCR, giving one entry per CDR3 protein. The table includes 50,000 or so distinct CDR3 sequences, over 9% detected once. The sequenced material came from a population of CD138-negative cells sorted from bone marrow. This clonotype originated in a donor over 35 with multiple myeloma. This chain joins TRBV5-1 and TRBJ2-3; D unclear. The CDR3 sequence: CASSLDDPSTDTQYF. DNA of the CDR3: TGCGCCAGCAGCTTGGATGACCCTAGCACAGATACGCAGTATTTT.